This entry lists 18 T cell receptor beta chains sequenced from one sample in a study of blood T cell repertoires in COVID-19. The method was immunoSEQ multiplex PCR; TCRdb's version includes in-frame clones alone and lacks a portion of them. The sample comprises about 240,000 clones, approximately 90% of which are singletons, and about 4% rests with the top ten. Sequencing was done on a sample of PBMCs or T cells enriched from blood (not recorded which). These receptors were taken from a woman aged 25 to 45 who had recovered from COVID-19.

The DNA of the CDR3 is TGCGCCAGCAGCACGCGGACAGGGAACTATGGCTACACCTTC. This translates into CASSTRTGNYGYTF. This chain connects TRBV5-1 to TRBJ1-2, with 8 bases fitting TRBD1. The CDR3 totals 14 residues. The V segment lost 4 bases and the J segment 2 bases; nucleotides outside the gene matches: 4. Germline loops: CDR1 SGHRS, CDR2 YFSETQ.

The rearrangement uses TRBV11-3 and TRBJ1-1; D gene uncertain. The germline V gene has CDR1 SGHNT and CDR2 YENEEA. Trimming shortened V by 5 bases and J by 3 bases, and 13 bases separated the two germline ends. The CDR3 runs 14 residues. CDR3 bases: TGTGCCAGCAGCAAGCGGACCGGGGACACTGAAGCTTTCTTT. As protein: CASSKRTGDTEAFF.

This chain joins TRBV25-1 and TRBJ1-2; no clear D gene. The CDR3 runs 14 residues. Deletions cut 6 bases from V and 5 bases from J, with 16 bases between. Germline V gives CDR1 MGHDK, CDR2 SYGVNS. CDR3 in DNA: TGTGCCAGCAGCCCGAGGCGGGGTTCGTATGGCTACACCTTC. This encodes CASSPRRGSYGYTF.

V gene TRBV7-9 combines with J gene TRBJ2-1, with 8 nucleotides matching TRBD2. V was clipped by 4 bases and J by 5 bases; unmatched bases: 7. The germline V gene has CDR1 SEHNR and CDR2 FQNEAQ (reference sequence). The CDR3 is 15 amino acids. This CDR3 is CASSSSGSVDNEQFF. In DNA form, the CDR3 reads TGTGCCAGCAGCTCGAGCGGGAGCGTCGACAATGAGCAGTTCTTC.

The J gene is TRBJ2-3, the V gene TRBV19; 7 bases are shared with TRBD1. CDR3 length equals 15 residues. Germline CDR1 and CDR2: LNHDA and SQIVND (reference sequence). J gave up 1 base and V 3 bases, and 4 bases lay outside the gene matches. CDR3 nucleotides: TGTGCCAGTAGTATTCTCACAGGGGGCACAGATACGCAGTATTTT. This translates into CASSILTGGTDTQYF.

This sequence joins TRBV7-9 and TRBJ2-1; TRBD2 matches 7 bases. V lost 5 bases and J lost 6; bases outside the gene matches: 16. This CDR3 has 17 residues. CDR1 and CDR2 from the germline V gene are SEHNR and FQNEAQ (reference sequence). The CDR3 is CASSPRAGPLRGNEQFF. In DNA form, the CDR3 reads TGTGCCAGCAGCCCCCGAGCGGGGCCATTAAGGGGCAATGAGCAGTTCTTC.

The sample holds one count of this clone. The chain combines TRBV5-5 with TRBJ2-3; 10 bases align to TRBD1. Germline V gives CDR1 SGHKS, CDR2 YYEKEE (reference sequence). Germline trimming cut 0 bases from V and 4 bases from J; bases unmatched to any gene: 5. The CDR3 is made up of 16 amino acids. The CDR3 sequence: CASSLVGGQGADTQYF. The CDR3 DNA follows: TGTGCCAGCAGCTTGGTAGGAGGACAGGGGGCAGATACGCAGTATTTT.

This clone was seen just once. The V call is TRBV6-2 or TRBV6-3, the J call TRBJ1-5; 9 bases line up with TRBD1. Trimming removed 6 bases from V and 5 bases from J; junction bases left unmatched: 5. Germline CDR1 MNHEY, CDR2 SVGEGT. The CDR3 sequence is 14 residues long. CDR3 loop: CASRPTGGDQPQHF. The CDR3 nucleotides read TGTGCCAGCAGACCTACAGGGGGCGATCAGCCCCAGCATTTT.

The chain combines TRBV4-1 with TRBJ2-1, with TRBD2 identical over 15 bases. Unmatched junction bases numbered 7, after V lost 4 bases and J lost 0 bases. The CDR3 is 19 residues long. Germline values: CDR1 MGHRA, CDR2 YSYEKL. CDR3 nucleotide sequence: TGCGCCAGCAGCCCGGCCGGGACTAGCGGGGGGTTCTCCTACAATGAGCAGTTCTTC. This gives the protein CASSPAGTSGGFSYNEQFF.

The chain links TRBV10-3 to TRBJ2-3; TRBD2 matches 12 bases. The J segment lost 4 bases and the V segment lost 11 bases, leaving 10 bases of the junction unmatched. From germline, CDR1 is ENHRY and CDR2 SYGVKD. The CDR3 loop spans 15 amino acids. The chain's CDR3 is CAVQTSGRGPDTQYF. CDR3 DNA sequence: TGTGCCGTTCAGACTAGCGGGAGAGGCCCAGATACGCAGTATTTT.

The sample holds a few counts of this clone. The V and J genes are TRBV30 and TRBJ1-1; D call uncertain. CDR1 GTSNPN and CDR2 SVGIG come from the germline V gene (reference sequence). Trimming shortened V by 3 bases and J by 2 bases, and 7 bases separated the two germline ends. There are 12 residues in the CDR3. The CDR3 region has the DNA TGTGCCTGGAGCAGAACCAACACTGAAGCTTTCTTT. This codes for CAWSRTNTEAFF.

The CDR3 region has the DNA TGTGCCATCATGAGACAGGGGACCTACGAGCAGTACTTC. This translates into CAIMRQGTYEQYF. V gene TRBV10-3 combines with J gene TRBJ2-7; 8 bases fit TRBD1. The CDR3 loop spans 13 amino acids. Germline V gene data show CDR1 as ENHRY and CDR2 as SYGVKD. V shed 7 bases and J 2 bases; nucleotides not matched to a gene: 4.

The rearrangement joins TRBV6-2 or TRBV6-3 to TRBJ2-7; the D is unclear. Trimming took 0 bases from V and 3 from J, leaving 18 bases between them. The CDR3 sequence is 17 residues long. CDR1 and CDR2 from the germline V gene are MNHEY and SVGEGT. The CDR3 coding sequence is TGTGCCAGCAGTTACTCGACGAGGTCTAAGAAACTCTACGAGCAGTACTTC. This translates into CASSYSTRSKKLYEQYF.

There are a few counts of this clone. The chain carries TRBV5-1 and TRBJ1-1; D is unclear. This CDR3 is built from 14 residues. Germline CDR1 is SGHRS and CDR2 is YFSETQ. With 2 bases removed from V and 2 bases from J, the gap between germline ends came to 10 bases. For the CDR3, the DNA is TGCGCCAGCAGCTTTACAGACGCTAACACTGAAGCTTTCTTT. Its translation is CASSFTDANTEAFF.

This clone has more than one count but fewer than ten. The rearrangement uses TRBV5-8 and TRBJ2-1; 13 bases line up with TRBD2. Per the germline V gene, CDR1 is SGHTS and CDR2 is YDEGEE. Unmatched junction bases numbered 6, after V lost 4 bases and J lost 8 bases. This CDR3 region has 15 residues. The CDR3 region is CASSPGLAGVYEQFF. CDR3 nucleotide sequence: TGTGCCAGCAGCCCAGGACTAGCGGGAGTCTATGAGCAGTTCTTC.

The chain carries TRBV6-5 and TRBJ1-1, with D tentatively TRBD1 (5 bases). The CDR3 spans 12 residues. Trimming cost V 8 bases and J 4 bases, with 11 bases left between them. Per germline, CDR1 MNHEY and CDR2 SVGAGI. CDR3 loop: CASGGGITEAFF. The DNA for the CDR3 is TGTGCCAGCGGGGGAGGTATCACTGAAGCTTTCTTT.

The rearrangement joins TRBV7-3 to TRBJ2-1; TRBD2 matches 13 bases. CDR1 SGHTA and CDR2 FQGTGA come from the germline V gene. V was pared by 5 bases and J by 15 bases, with 4 bases of the junction left unmatched. The CDR3 runs 12 residues. The CDR3 nucleotides read TGTGCCAGCAGCCCGACTAGCGGGAGGCTGTTCTTC. This codes for CASSPTSGRLFF.

The chain combines TRBV6-6 with TRBJ1-2; D not certain. V was shortened by 6 bases and J by 1 base, with 12 bases between the two germline ends. The CDR3 contains 14 residues. CDR1 and CDR2 from the germline V gene are MNHNY and SVGAGI (reference sequence). CDR3: CASSLTGFNYGYTF. For the CDR3, the DNA is TGTGCCAGCAGCCTCACGGGTTTTAACTATGGCTACACCTTC.